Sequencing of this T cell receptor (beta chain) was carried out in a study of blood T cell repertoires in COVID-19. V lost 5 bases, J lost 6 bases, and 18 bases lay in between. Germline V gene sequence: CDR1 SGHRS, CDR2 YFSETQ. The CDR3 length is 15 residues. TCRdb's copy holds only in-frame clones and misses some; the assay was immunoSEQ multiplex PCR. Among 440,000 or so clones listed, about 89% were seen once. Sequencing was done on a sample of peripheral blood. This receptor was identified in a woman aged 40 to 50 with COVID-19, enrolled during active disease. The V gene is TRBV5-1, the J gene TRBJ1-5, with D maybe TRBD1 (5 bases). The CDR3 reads CASSPVGAVGQPQHF. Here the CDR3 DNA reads TGCGCCAGCAGTCCGGTAGGGGCCGTAGGTCAGCCCCAGCATTTT.